In its sample, the clone carrying this T cell receptor beta chain was seen a few times. No antigen is known for it. Because the CDR3 is missing its conserved closing phenylalanine or tryptophan, this is likely a read error. From germline, CDR1 is SEHNR and CDR2 FQNEAQ (reference sequence). The germline V and J ends were trimmed by 1 base and 0 bases, with 7 bases remaining between them. CDR3 length: 14 amino acids. These data originate in a study of read filtering for tumor transcriptome and immune sequencing. Notes on the study in general: IR-seq and RNA-seq agreed better without single-read clonotypes. Sorted CD138-negative bone marrow cells were not purified T cells. Compared with RNA-seq, IR-seq gave much higher clonotype depth and reliability.

This library used roughly 400 ng RNA and molecular barcoded adaptors spanning alpha/delta and beta/gamma chains. TCRdb independently ran MiXCR on the reads; one entry per CDR3 protein. Of 100,000 to 150,000 distinct CDR3 sequences listed, over 10% are singletons. V gene TRBV7-9 combines with J gene TRBJ2-7; D uncertain. The sample comprised a population of CD138-negative cells sorted from bone marrow. This TCR derives from a donor over 35 with multiple myeloma. The CDR3 nucleotides are TGTGCCAGCAGCTTAGTCCCGGGCTCCTACGAGCAGTACCTC. This encodes CASSLVPGSYEQYL.